A selection of T cell receptor beta chains follows, all from one sample in a study of cytomegalovirus exposure and HLA in healthy donors. Method: immunoSEQ multiplex PCR; TCRdb's copy keeps in-frame clones and lacks some. The sample has roughly 200,000 clones, 9.5% to 15% seen once; the top ten hold approximately 7.8%. The specimen sequenced was PBMCs. The receptor set was obtained from a man aged 50 or older in good health and CMV-seropositive. Both conserved end residues are part of each CDR3. Fields, in order: J gene, V gene, D gene, CDR3 length, clone size, CDR3 protein, CDR3 DNA. D genes are given only for firm matches. Clone size appears in some rows only: once, few, many, or a class for an expanded clone.

j_gene: TRBJ1-2
v_gene: TRBV6-5
d_gene: -
len: 14
abundance: few
CDR3aa: CASSYFQGNYGYTF
CDR3nt: TGTGCCAGCAGTTACTTTCAGGGAAACTATGGCTACACCTTC

j_gene: TRBJ1-5
v_gene: TRBV18
d_gene: -
len: 14
abundance: few
CDR3aa: CASSPDSSLQPQHF
CDR3nt: TGTGCCAGCTCACCGGACAGTAGCCTACAGCCCCAGCATTTT

j_gene: TRBJ1-1
v_gene: TRBV6-6
d_gene: TRBD1
len: 14
abundance: -
CDR3aa: CASSKTGKNTEAFF
CDR3nt: TGTGCCAGCAGTAAGACAGGGAAGAACACTGAAGCTTTCTTT

j_gene: TRBJ1-6
v_gene: TRBV2
d_gene: -
len: 18
abundance: -
CDR3aa: CASSERNSLSSYNSPLHF
CDR3nt: TGTGCCAGCAGTGAAAGGAACAGTCTCTCCTCCTATAATTCACCCCTCCACTTT

j_gene: TRBJ1-6
v_gene: TRBV19
d_gene: TRBD1
len: 13
abundance: -
CDR3aa: CASKQTGESPLHF
CDR3nt: TGTGCCAGTAAGCAGACAGGGGAGTCACCCCTCCACTTT

j_gene: TRBJ1-1
v_gene: TRBV28
d_gene: -
len: 12
abundance: few
CDR3aa: CASSFSGSEAFF
CDR3nt: TGTGCCAGCAGTTTTTCGGGTTCTGAAGCTTTCTTT

j_gene: TRBJ2-5
v_gene: TRBV6-6
d_gene: -
len: 15
abundance: few
CDR3aa: CASSAPVGLQETQYF
CDR3nt: TGTGCCAGCAGTGCCCCCGTGGGACTTCAAGAGACCCAGTACTTC

j_gene: TRBJ1-2
v_gene: TRBV10-3
d_gene: -
len: 14
abundance: -
CDR3aa: CAISDNSRVYGYTF
CDR3nt: TGTGCCATCAGTGACAACAGCCGCGTCTATGGCTACACCTTC

j_gene: TRBJ2-1
v_gene: TRBV6-5
d_gene: TRBD2
len: 15
abundance: few
CDR3aa: CASSYSSGGRNEQFF
CDR3nt: TGTGCCAGCAGTTACTCGTCGGGGGGGCGGAATGAGCAGTTCTTC

j_gene: TRBJ2-5
v_gene: TRBV6-5
d_gene: TRBD1
len: 14
abundance: -
CDR3aa: CASSYSGGWETQYF
CDR3nt: TGTGCCAGCAGTTACTCAGGGGGCTGGGAGACCCAGTACTTC

j_gene: TRBJ1-1
v_gene: TRBV21-1
d_gene: -
len: 15
abundance: few
CDR3aa: CASSPRGQGDTEAFF
CDR3nt: TGTGCCAGCAGCCCCAGAGGACAGGGGGACACTGAAGCTTTCTTT

j_gene: TRBJ2-1
v_gene: TRBV4-3
d_gene: -
len: 14
abundance: few
CDR3aa: CASSQDTRGNEQFF
CDR3nt: TGCGCCAGCAGCCAAGATACCAGGGGAAATGAGCAGTTCTTC

j_gene: TRBJ1-1
v_gene: TRBV9
d_gene: TRBD1
len: 13
abundance: few
CDR3aa: CATGQGMNTEAFF
CDR3nt: TGTGCCACCGGACAGGGTATGAACACTGAAGCTTTCTTT

j_gene: TRBJ1-1
v_gene: TRBV29-1
d_gene: -
len: 10
abundance: -
CDR3aa: CSVGGYEAFF
CDR3nt: TGCAGCGTGGGGGGGTATGAAGCTTTCTTT

j_gene: TRBJ2-4
v_gene: TRBV5-1
d_gene: -
len: 16
abundance: -
CDR3aa: CASSFGGGSVKNIQYF
CDR3nt: TGCGCCAGCAGCTTCGGAGGGGGCTCGGTCAAAAACATTCAGTACTTC

j_gene: TRBJ1-2
v_gene: TRBV18
d_gene: -
len: 13
abundance: few
CDR3aa: CASSQELNYGYTF
CDR3nt: TGTGCCAGCTCACAGGAACTAAACTATGGCTACACCTTC

j_gene: TRBJ1-2
v_gene: TRBV7-8
d_gene: -
len: 13
abundance: few
CDR3aa: CASSPTGNYGYTF
CDR3nt: TGTGCCAGCAGCCCCACAGGAAACTATGGCTACACCTTC

j_gene: TRBJ1-4
v_gene: TRBV10-3
d_gene: -
len: 15
abundance: -
CDR3aa: CAIGQTGTTNEKLFF
CDR3nt: TGTGCCATCGGACAAACAGGAACAACTAATGAAAAACTGTTTTTT

j_gene: TRBJ1-1
v_gene: TRBV5-1
d_gene: TRBD1
len: 15
abundance: few
CDR3aa: CASSTQTGWNTEAFF
CDR3nt: TGCGCCAGCAGCACTCAGACAGGGTGGAACACTGAAGCTTTCTTT

j_gene: TRBJ1-2
v_gene: TRBV7-3
d_gene: TRBD1
len: 14
abundance: few
CDR3aa: CASSPGTGHYGYTF
CDR3nt: TGTGCCAGCAGCCCCGGGACAGGGCATTATGGCTACACCTTC

j_gene: TRBJ2-3
v_gene: TRBV7-8
d_gene: TRBD2
len: 16
abundance: few
CDR3aa: CASLAGGHGVTDTQYF
CDR3nt: TGTGCTTCACTAGCGGGGGGCCACGGGGTTACAGATACGCAGTATTTT

j_gene: TRBJ2-1
v_gene: TRBV7-2
d_gene: -
len: 14
abundance: -
CDR3aa: CASSPTVSYNEQFF
CDR3nt: TGTGCCAGCAGCCCGACAGTTTCCTACAATGAGCAGTTCTTC

j_gene: TRBJ1-1
v_gene: TRBV30
d_gene: -
len: 12
abundance: -
CDR3aa: CAWTSTEPEAFF
CDR3nt: TGTGCCTGGACCTCTACTGAACCTGAAGCTTTCTTT

j_gene: TRBJ1-1
v_gene: TRBV29-1
d_gene: -
len: 14
abundance: few
CDR3aa: CSVQPGHMNTEAFF
CDR3nt: TGCAGCGTCCAACCGGGACACATGAACACTGAAGCTTTCTTT

j_gene: TRBJ1-5
v_gene: TRBV4-3
d_gene: -
len: 15
abundance: -
CDR3aa: CASSQGVGLNQPQHF
CDR3nt: TGCGCCAGCAGCCAAGGGGTGGGGCTCAATCAGCCCCAGCATTTT

j_gene: TRBJ2-1
v_gene: TRBV4-2
d_gene: TRBD1
len: 16
abundance: few
CDR3aa: CASSQGTGTGYNEQFF
CDR3nt: TGTGCCAGCAGCCAAGGTACCGGGACAGGTTACAATGAGCAGTTCTTC